This paragraph covers one TCR beta chain sequence. This receptor's antigen is unknown. No much larger clone exists at a distance of one base, and base qualities are not known. In the prospective study, participants were 18 to 89 years old, resided in about two dozen geographic areas of the United States, and were enrolled through a virtual design. To assign participants to cohorts, the prospective study relied on clinical history that participants themselves reported in a screening survey and a study questionnaire. For ImmuneRACE Cohort 3, a participant was defined as recovered based on two consecutive negative NP/OP PCR tests, clearance by a healthcare professional, or resolution of symptoms. In the prospective study, mobile phlebotomists collected whole blood, serum and a nasopharyngeal or oropharyngeal swab from each participant. Participants in the prospective study had the option to provide additional blood draws and questionnaires over an approximately 2-month period. Blood samples from the prospective study were shipped frozen or at room temperature prior to DNA extraction.

The immunoSEQ Assay, a bias-controlled multiplex PCR, was used to amplify TCRbeta CDR3 regions from genomic DNA. The study's processing was this. Within the assay, amplification of reference gene primers was used to estimate how many nucleated cells each sample contained. Sequence reads were collapsed and filtered to measure the absolute abundance of every unique TCRbeta CDR3 rearrangement. For each sample, productive Simpson clonality was calculated as the square root of Simpson's diversity index over productive rearrangements. In its TCRdb copy, this immuneACCESS table keeps in-frame sequences only and misses some clones. Where compared with another copy, unresolved V genes explain less than half of these, and the others have no known cause. V, J and clone size derive from that table, while D and trimming were established from the DNA sequence. Here the sample has 250,000 to 350,000 clones; 80% to 90% occur a single time. The ten largest clones represent about 4.3% of the sample.

V loses 1 base at its end and J loses 3 bases; junction bases beyond the gene matches: 8. CDR1 and CDR2 (MGHRA, YSYEKL) derive from the germline V gene. The CDR3 measures 16 amino acids from cysteine to phenylalanine. This entry keeps only the CDR3 DNA: 48 bases, framed from base 1. The data stem from a study of blood T cell repertoires in COVID-19 (TCRdb year 2020). Turning to the overall study: Samples covering the acute and convalescent phases of COVID-19 were provided by collaborators in the United States, Italy and Spain. The material from the prospective study consisted of cDNA or gDNA derived from T cells, B-cell-depleted T cells, or PBMCs. The dataset comprised deeply sampled blood TCRbeta repertoires from subjects exposed to, actively infected with, or recovered from COVID-19. The repertoires were made available in a free public database intended to serve as a resource for research on the immune response to SARS-CoV-2. Samples were obtained from the ongoing ImmuneRACE study (first 160 participants) and from 1,254 subjects provided by 6 global collaborators. A de-identified subject ID, COVID-19 status, age in years and sex were almost always included in the sample metadata. Where available, HLA class I and class II types were obtained from metadata supplied by the sample provider rather than from assay-based typing.

The full study reports these points: The amount of clinical and demographic metadata varied by source and participant and was provided uncurated.

The sequencing input was PBMCs or T cells enriched from blood (not recorded which). The TCR comes from a woman aged 30 to 39 who had recovered from COVID-19. The chain links TRBV4-1 with TRBJ2-7; the central 8 bases match TRBD1. In nucleotides, the sequence is TGCGCCAGCAGCCAAGCCCTCGGGGACAGGTTCTACGAGCAGTACTTC. Its amino acids are CASSQALGDRFYEQYF.